The 17 T cell receptor beta chains in this list originate from one sample, sequenced in a study of blood T cell repertoires in COVID-19. Data came from immunoSEQ multiplex PCR; TCRdb stores just in-frame clones and leaves some out. The sample carries 200,000 or so clones, approximately 91% recorded once. The sample consisted of peripheral blood. The receptors were sampled from a middle-aged woman who had recovered from COVID-19.

The V and J genes are TRBV25-1 and TRBJ2-2; possible D gene TRBD2, 5 bases. V was trimmed by 4 bases and J by 0 bases, leaving 18 bases between them. The CDR3 spans 18 residues. Germline lookup yields CDR1 MGHDK and CDR2 SYGVNS. The CDR3 is CASSALDGRSTNTGELFF. CDR3 DNA: TGTGCCAGCAGTGCACTAGACGGACGATCGACGAACACCGGGGAGCTGTTTTTT.

The chain recombines TRBV14 with TRBJ1-2, with 8 bases matching TRBD1. Germline CDR1 reads SGHDN; CDR2 reads FVKESK. This CDR3 region has 12 residues. V was clipped by 11 bases and J by 2 bases; unmatched bases: 4. CDR3 sequence: CAGTGGNYGYTF. Written as DNA, the CDR3 is TGTGCCGGAACAGGGGGGAACTATGGCTACACCTTC.

The chain combines TRBV9 with TRBJ2-1; a weak D match, TRBD2 (5 bases). The V end lost 0 bases, the J end lost 1 base, and 11 bases lay between the germline ends. The CDR3 consists of 16 residues. CDR1 is SGDLS and CDR2 is YYNGEE in the germline V gene. The CDR3 sequence is CASSVGGSGSYNEQFF. The CDR3 DNA reads as TGTGCCAGCAGCGTAGGCGGGTCTGGGTCCTACAATGAGCAGTTCTTC.

V is TRBV7-2 and J is TRBJ2-1; 12 positions match TRBD2. With 3 bases clipped from V and 8 bases from J, the junction kept 5 bases outside the gene matches. The germline V gene has CDR1 SGHTA and CDR2 FQGNSA. The CDR3 has 15 amino acids. The CDR3 loop reads CASSLTSGSLDEQFF. CDR3 DNA: TGTGCCAGCAGCTTGACTAGCGGGAGCTTGGATGAGCAGTTCTTC. Combining the CDR3 with reference TRBV7-2 and TRBJ2-1 gives the whole variable domain GAGVSQSPSNKVTEKGKDVELRCDPISGHTALYWYRQSLGQGLEFLIYFQGNSAPDKSGLPSDRFSAERTGGSVSTLTIQRTQQEDSAVYLCASSLTSGSLDEQFFGPGTRLTVL.

This rearrangement joins TRBV25-1 to TRBJ2-2, with 10 bases lining up with TRBD1. Per the germline V gene, CDR1 is MGHDK and CDR2 is SYGVNS. The CDR3 contains 17 residues. V dropped 3 bases and J dropped 2; count of bases not matched to a gene: 6. CDR3 sequence: CASSDGQGVGNTGELFF. DNA for the CDR3: TGTGCCAGCAGTGACGGACAGGGGGTCGGAAACACCGGGGAGCTGTTTTTT.

About this clone: The sample holds other DNA sequences that translate to the same CDR3. The V and J genes are TRBV27 and TRBJ1-5; the match to TRBD1 covers 8 bases. CDR3 length equals 15 residues. CDR1 and CDR2 from the germline V gene are MNHEY and SMNVEV (reference sequence). J lost 4 bases, V lost 3 bases, and 5 bases had no gene match. The CDR3 DNA follows: TGTGCCAGCAGTTTGGGGACAGGAGGTAATCAGCCCCAGCATTTT. It encodes CASSLGTGGNQPQHF.

CDR3 residues: CASSISSDSFTDTQYF. The CDR3 coding sequence is TGTGCCAGTAGTATTAGTTCGGACAGCTTCACAGATACGCAGTATTTT. The rearrangement joins TRBV19 to TRBJ2-3; maybe TRBD1 (6 bases). The CDR3 contains 16 residues. Between the trimmed V and J ends, which lost 3 bases and 2 bases, there was a span of 15 bases. CDR1 LNHDA and CDR2 SQIVND come from the germline V gene (reference sequence).

V usage is TRBV9 and J usage is TRBJ2-7; D may be TRBD2 (6 bases). Germline-derived CDR1 and CDR2 are SGDLS and YYNGEE. This CDR3 is 15 amino acids long. V dropped 0 bases and J dropped 7 bases, with 17 bases sitting between them. The CDR3 protein is CASSVARDGTREQYF. Here the CDR3 DNA reads TGTGCCAGCAGCGTAGCCCGGGACGGGACTCGAGAGCAGTACTTC.

The chain uses TRBV4-3 and TRBJ1-1; D is uncertain. The germline V gene has CDR1 LGHNA and CDR2 YSLEER. The CDR3 contains 14 residues. Trimming took 0 bases from V and 5 from J, leaving 10 bases between them. The CDR3 bases are TGCGCCAGCAGCCAAGAGAGGGAAAGGACTGAAGCTTTCTTT. Translating gives CASSQERERTEAFF.

This chain connects TRBV5-1 to TRBJ2-2; tentatively, D is TRBD2 (5 bases). This CDR3 comprises 18 residues. The ends were cut back, 0 bases at V and 7 bases at J, with 22 bases in the middle. CDR1 is SGHRS, CDR2 YFSETQ, per germline. CDR3 coding DNA: TGCGCCAGCAGCTTGGCCCATTTGGACTTGTATGTTGGCGGGGAGCTGTTTTTT. Translation gives CASSLAHLDLYVGGELFF.

The chain has TRBV7-9 and TRBJ2-6; 9 bases fit TRBD1. The trim removed 4 bases at V and 0 bases at J, leaving 1 base unmatched. There are 16 residues in the CDR3. CDR1 is SEHNR, CDR2 FQNEAQ, per germline (reference sequence). CDR3 amino acids: CASSSGQGSGANVLTF. The CDR3 nucleotides read TGTGCCAGCAGCTCGGGACAGGGCTCTGGGGCCAACGTCCTGACTTTC.

The chain links TRBV6-2 or TRBV6-3 to TRBJ1-2; D is perhaps TRBD1 (6 bases). This CDR3 region has 17 residues. The V end lost 5 bases, the J end lost 8 bases, and 27 bases lay between the germline ends. Looked up from germline, CDR1 is MNHEY and CDR2 is SVGEGT. CDR3 loop: CASSIPNAGTPLGGYTF. The CDR3 coding sequence is TGTGCCAGCAGTATCCCGAACGCCGGGACACCACTCGGAGGCTACACCTTC.

A remark on this clone: At one end, the junction sequence differs from germline, possibly due to a read error. The chain links TRBV5-6 to TRBJ1-2, with 10 bases matching TRBD1. The CDR3 loop spans 12 amino acids. Germline lookup yields CDR1 SGHDT and CDR2 YYEEEE. CDR3 sequence reads: CASSLPPGQGDF. CDR3 coding DNA: TGTGCCAGCAGCTTGCCCCCCGGACAGGGGGACTTC.

This rearrangement joins TRBV25-1 to TRBJ2-4, with TRBD1 matching 11 bases. CDR3 length: 17 amino acids. Germline V gene sequence: CDR1 MGHDK, CDR2 SYGVNS. The J segment lost 1 base and the V segment lost 8 bases, leaving 10 bases of the junction unmatched. The CDR3 protein is CASPRTGGERAKNIQYF. The CDR3 DNA reads TGTGCCAGCCCAAGGACAGGGGGCGAGAGGGCCAAAAACATTCAGTACTTC.

The chain is built from TRBV2 and TRBJ1-2; 10 bases map to TRBD1. After removal of 5 bases from V and 8 bases from J, the junction contained 5 bases not matched to a gene. Germline loops: CDR1 SNHLY, CDR2 FYNNEI. This CDR3 has 13 residues. The CDR3, as DNA: TGTGCCAGCAGTCCCGGGACAGGGGTAGGCTACACCTTC. It yields the protein CASSPGTGVGYTF.

This sequence joins TRBV15 and TRBJ2-1; 13 bases are a match to TRBD2. Germline V lookup: CDR1 LNHNV, CDR2 YYDKDF (reference sequence). Trimming at V came to 5 bases and at J to 4 bases, leaving 5 bases not matched to a gene. CDR3 length equals 16 residues. CDR3 region: CATSVRTSGSYNEQFF. CDR3 coding DNA: TGTGCCACCAGCGTTCGGACTAGCGGGAGTTACAATGAGCAGTTCTTC.

The chain joins TRBV15 to TRBJ2-1; 10 bases line up with TRBD2. V lost 4 bases, J lost 6 bases, and 9 bases stayed unmatched. Germline CDR1 reads LNHNV; CDR2 reads YYDKDF (reference sequence). CDR3 size: 16 residues. The CDR3 loop reads CATSIGLAAGGNEQFF. CDR3 DNA: TGTGCCACCAGCATCGGACTAGCGGCAGGAGGCAATGAGCAGTTCTTC.